This T cell receptor beta chain was sequenced for a study of blood T cell repertoires in COVID-19. Background on the study: COVID-19 samples collected from the United States, Italy and Spain covered acute and convalescent phases.

In its sample, this clone was seen a few times. Germline lookup yields CDR1 SGHDT and CDR2 YYEEEE. V lost 4 bases and J 8 bases, leaving 12 bases between the germline ends. The CDR3 sequence is 12 residues long. Authors' analysis steps: The assay estimated nucleated cells by amplifying reference gene primers. Measured with immunoSEQ multiplex PCR; TCRdb has only the in-frame clones, and not every one. D and trimming were read from the DNA, whereas the V and J calls and clone size are those reported in that table. The table lists a few hundred thousand clones, about 78% of them singletons. The sequence came from a woman in her seventies with acute or convalescent COVID-19. Sequencing was done on a sample of peripheral blood. The chain recombines TRBV5-6 with TRBJ1-2; perhaps TRBD1 as D (5 bases). Written as DNA, the CDR3 is TGTGCCAGCAGCACGGACAAGCGAGGCTACACCTTC. This codes for CASSTDKRGYTF.